Below, 13 T cell receptor beta chains from the same sample are listed, as sequenced in a study of tumor-infiltrating lymphocytes in primary liver carcinoma (dated by TCRdb to 2015 to 2018). RNA from unsorted whole blood was extracted with TRIzol reagent, and germline DNA was obtained with the DNeasy Blood & Tissue kit. TCRdb shows the sequencer as Illumina HiSeq 2500. A constant-region primer and ProtoScript II reverse transcriptase were used to reverse-transcribe TCRbeta-specific cDNA from 500 ng total RNA. Three nested multiplex PCR rounds, following a slightly modified ARM-PCR procedure, were used to build the TCRbeta libraries. Each of the first two PCR rounds ran for about 10 cycles and used multiplex TRBV1-TRBV30 forward primers together with a Cbeta reverse primer. The raw public reads went through TCRdb reprocessing: fastp at Q25, MiXCR clone calling, in-frame beta chains kept. Rows merge per CDR3 protein into single entries with the most common DNA and genes. This sample has almost 200,000 distinct CDR3 sequences in its table, and approximately 64% of those were observed once. Of the sample, 7% to 8.5% falls within the top ten clones.

The sequenced material came from peripheral blood. The receptors originated from a woman in her sixties with primary liver carcinoma and hepatitis B virus infection.

The sample holds one count of this clonotype. At one of its ends the junction is not consistent with the germline gene, which may arise from a read error. This sequence joins TRBV7-8 and TRBJ2-7, with TRBD1 as a possible D gene (5 bases). Germline-derived CDR1 and CDR2 are SGHVS and FQNEAQ. This CDR3 region has 13 residues. The CDR3 region is CASSRRRAYAQYF. The CDR3 bases are TGTGCCAGCAGCCGTCGCAGGGCCTACGCGCAGTACTTC.

V gene TRBV7-8 combines with J gene TRBJ2-7; D tentatively fits TRBD1 or TRBD2 (6 bases each). CDR3 length equals 15 residues. The ends were cut back, 7 bases at V and 5 bases at J, with 21 bases in the middle. Looked up from germline, CDR1 is SGHVS and CDR2 is FQNEAQ. CDR3 residues: CASTGVGGLTNEQYF. DNA of the CDR3: TGTGCCAGCACCGGCGTGGGGGGCCTCACCAACGAGCAGTACTTC.

Note on this clonotype: A read error may be the cause here, since a much bigger clone is one base away. This chain connects TRBV28 to TRBJ2-7; 7 bases fit TRBD2. CDR3 length: 14 residues. Germline V lookup: CDR1 MDHEN, CDR2 SYDVKM. CDR3 DNA: TGTACCAGCAGCTCAGGGAGGGGAACCTACGAGCAGTACTTC. Amino acid sequence: CTSSSGRGTYEQYF.

Remarks on this clonotype: Sequence at one end of the junction differs from germline and may be a read error. The chain employs TRBV24-1 and TRBJ2-2; D might be TRBD2 (7 bases). CDR3 size: 17 residues. Germline assignment: CDR1 KGHDR and CDR2 SFDVKD. The CDR3 nucleotides read TGTGCCACCACCCCGAGTAGGCGGGGGCAGGACACAGGGGAGCTGTTTTTT. Amino acids: CATTPSRRGQDTGELFF.

As to this clonotype: The junction shows a germline mismatch at one end, possibly a read error. This chain connects TRBV6-1 to TRBJ1-5, with a weak D call TRBD1 (5 bases). Germline V gene lookup returns CDR1 MNHNS and CDR2 SASEGT. The CDR3 contains 16 residues. Here the CDR3 DNA reads TGTGCCAGCAGTCATCAAGGCGCAGGGTTCAATAAGCCCCAGCATTTT. Its protein is CASSHQGAGFNKPQHF.

Details on this clonotype: The junction and the germline gene differ at one end; a read error may be behind it. This chain uses TRBV28 with TRBJ2-7; 7 bases line up with TRBD1. The CDR3 runs to 14 residues. Per the germline V gene, CDR1 is MDHEN and CDR2 is SYDVKM. The CDR3 bases are TGTGCCAGCAGTTTATCGCCCTCCCGGGACAGTCTCCTCTTC. Protein: CASSLSPSRDSLLF.

This clonotype has at least ten counts. The J gene is TRBJ1-1, the V gene TRBV29-1, with 8 bases that match TRBD1. V shed 6 bases and J 5 bases; nucleotides not matched to a gene: 11. The CDR3 totals 14 residues. Germline values: CDR1 SQVTM, CDR2 ANQGSEA. The CDR3: CSVTDRGRGTEAFF. The CDR3 DNA is TGCAGCGTGACCGACAGGGGACGAGGGACTGAAGCTTTCTTT.

Notes on this clonotype: The junction and the germline gene differ at one end; a read error may be behind it. The chain has TRBV7-9 and TRBJ1-1; a weak D match, TRBD1 (5 bases). In germline, CDR1 is SEHNR, CDR2 FQNEAQ (reference sequence). This CDR3 spans 14 amino acids. The CDR3 here is CASAKGIANTEAFF. The DNA of the CDR3 is TGTGCCAGCGCAAAGGGGATCGCGAACACTGAGGCTTTCTTT.

About this clonotype itself: Just one base apart from a much larger clone, this may be a read error. V and J are TRBV29-1 and TRBJ1-3; 9 bases agree with TRBD1. The CDR3 length is 14 residues. From germline, CDR1 is SQVTM and CDR2 ANQGSEA. CDR3 loop: CGVDGTGSGNTIYF. The CDR3 DNA reads as TGCGGCGTAGATGGGACAGGGTCTGGAAACACCATATATTTT. Variable domain in full (rest from reference TRBV29-1 and TRBJ1-3): SAVISQKPSRDICQRGTSLTIQCQVDSQVTMMFWYRQQPGQSLTLIATANQGSEATYESGFVIDKFPISRPNLTFSTLTVSNMSPEDSSIYLCGVDGTGSGNTIYFGEGSWLTVV.

On this clonotype: A much larger clone lies one base from this, so it may be a read error. The CDR3 end shows no conserved phenylalanine or tryptophan, and so a read error is likely. V and J are TRBV10-2 and TRBJ2-1; 7 bases are shared with TRBD2. Germline CDR1 is WSHSY and CDR2 is SAAADI. The CDR3 totals 16 residues. V trimming: 4 bases; J trimming: 1 base; junction bases outside the gene matches: 7. CDR3 sequence (DNA): TGCGCCAGCAGTGGGTTACTAGCGCCTTCCTACAATGAGCAGTTCTTG. Protein product: CASSGLLAPSYNEQFL.

The chain joins TRBV28 to TRBJ2-7; D unresolved. The CDR3 runs to 13 residues. Germline loops: CDR1 MDHEN, CDR2 SYDVKM. V lost 1 base, J lost 3 bases, and 7 bases lay in between. CDR3 nucleotide sequence: TGTGCCAGCAGTTTATCGGACGGCTACGAGCAGTACTTC. Translation: CASSLSDGYEQYF.

This chain uses TRBV7-2 with TRBJ2-2; D is ambiguous. Trimming shortened V by 5 bases and J by 10 bases, and 8 bases separated the two germline ends. The CDR3 loop spans 11 amino acids. CDR1 is SGHTA and CDR2 is FQGNSA in the germline V gene. The CDR3 is CASSPKVELFF. The CDR3 DNA is TGTGCCAGCAGCCCCAAGGTGGAGCTGTTTTTT.

Details on this clonotype: Germline and junction disagree at one end, which may indicate a read error. The rearrangement links TRBV11-2 to TRBJ2-7, with 7 bases lining up with TRBD2. In germline, CDR1 is SGHAT, CDR2 FQNNGV. The CDR3 contains 16 residues. The CDR3: CASSLVVGGVCYEEYF. The CDR3 coding sequence is TGTGCCAGCAGCTTAGTGGTGGGGGGGGTCTGCTACGAGGAGTACTTC. Variable domain in full (rest from reference TRBV11-2 and TRBJ2-7): EAGVAQSPRYKIIEKRQSVAFWCNPISGHATLYWYQQILGQGPKLLIQFQNNGVVDDSQLPKDRFSAERLKGVDSTLKIQPAKLEDSAVYLCASSLVVGGVCYEEYFGPGTRLTVT.